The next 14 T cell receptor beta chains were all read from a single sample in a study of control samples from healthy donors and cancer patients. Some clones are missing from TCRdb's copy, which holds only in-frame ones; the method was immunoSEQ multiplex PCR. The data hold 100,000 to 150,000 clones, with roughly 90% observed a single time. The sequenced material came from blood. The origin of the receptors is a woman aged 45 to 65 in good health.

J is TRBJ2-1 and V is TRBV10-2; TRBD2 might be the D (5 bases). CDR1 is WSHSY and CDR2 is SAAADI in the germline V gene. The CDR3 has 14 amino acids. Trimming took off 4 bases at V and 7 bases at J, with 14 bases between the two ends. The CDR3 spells CASSAVRQRNEQFF. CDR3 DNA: TGCGCCAGCAGTGCGGTAAGGCAGCGGAATGAGCAGTTCTTC.

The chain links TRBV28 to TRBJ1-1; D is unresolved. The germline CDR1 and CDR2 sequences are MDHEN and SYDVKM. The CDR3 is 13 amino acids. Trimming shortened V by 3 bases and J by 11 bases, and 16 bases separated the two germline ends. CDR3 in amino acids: CASSFFIALGAFF. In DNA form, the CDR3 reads TGTGCCAGCAGTTTTTTTATTGCCTTAGGCGCTTTCTTT.

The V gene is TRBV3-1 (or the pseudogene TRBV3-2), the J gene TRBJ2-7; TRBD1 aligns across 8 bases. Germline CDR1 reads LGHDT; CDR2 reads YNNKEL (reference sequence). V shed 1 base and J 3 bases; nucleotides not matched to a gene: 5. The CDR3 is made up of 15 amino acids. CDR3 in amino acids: CASSQGDRIVYEQYF. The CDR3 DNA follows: TGTGCCAGCAGCCAAGGGGACAGGATTGTCTACGAGCAGTACTTC.

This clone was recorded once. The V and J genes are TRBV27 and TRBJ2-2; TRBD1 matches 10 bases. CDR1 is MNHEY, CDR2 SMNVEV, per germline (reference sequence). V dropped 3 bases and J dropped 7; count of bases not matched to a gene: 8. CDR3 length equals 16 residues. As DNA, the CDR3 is TGTGCCAGCAGTTTGGGACAGGGGCCAGAGGACGGGGAGCTGTTTTTT. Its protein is CASSLGQGPEDGELFF.

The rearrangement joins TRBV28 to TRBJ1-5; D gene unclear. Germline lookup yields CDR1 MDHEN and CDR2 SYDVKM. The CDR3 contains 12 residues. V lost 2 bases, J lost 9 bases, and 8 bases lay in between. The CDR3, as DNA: TGTGCCAGCAGTTTAATGGGCACGCCCCAGCATTTT. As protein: CASSLMGTPQHF.

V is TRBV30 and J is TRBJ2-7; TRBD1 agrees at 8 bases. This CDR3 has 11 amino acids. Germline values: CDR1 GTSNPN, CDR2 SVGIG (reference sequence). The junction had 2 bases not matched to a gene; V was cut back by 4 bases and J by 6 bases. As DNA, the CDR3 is TGTGCCTGGAAAGACAGGGGCGAGCAGTACTTC. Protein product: CAWKDRGEQYF.

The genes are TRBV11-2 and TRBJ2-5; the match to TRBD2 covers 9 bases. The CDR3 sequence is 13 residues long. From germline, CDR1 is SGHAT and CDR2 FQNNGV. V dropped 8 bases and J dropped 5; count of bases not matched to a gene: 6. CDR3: CASRRGGSETQYF. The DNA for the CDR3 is TGTGCCAGCCGGCGGGGGGGGAGCGAGACCCAGTACTTC. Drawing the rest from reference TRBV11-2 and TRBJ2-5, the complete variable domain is EAGVAQSPRYKIIEKRQSVAFWCNPISGHATLYWYQQILGQGPKLLIQFQNNGVVDDSQLPKDRFSAERLKGVDSTLKIQPAKLEDSAVYLCASRRGGSETQYFGPGTRLLVL.

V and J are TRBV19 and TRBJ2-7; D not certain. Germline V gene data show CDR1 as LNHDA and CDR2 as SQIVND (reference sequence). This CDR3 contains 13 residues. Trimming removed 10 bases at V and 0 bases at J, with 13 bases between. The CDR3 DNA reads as TGTGCCACCTCACCCCTAGGCTCCTACGAGCAGTACTTC. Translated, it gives CATSPLGSYEQYF. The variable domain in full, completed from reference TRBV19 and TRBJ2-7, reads DGGITQSPKYLFRKEGQNVTLSCEQNLNHDAMYWYRQDPGQGLRLIYYSQIVNDFQKGDIAEGYSVSREKKESFPLTVTSAQKNPTAFYLCATSPLGSYEQYFGPGTRLTVT.

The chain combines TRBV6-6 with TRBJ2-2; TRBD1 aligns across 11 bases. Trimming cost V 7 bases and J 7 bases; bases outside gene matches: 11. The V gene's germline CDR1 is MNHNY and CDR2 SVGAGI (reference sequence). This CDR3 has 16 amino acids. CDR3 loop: CASITGTGGFGGELFF. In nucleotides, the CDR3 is TGTGCCAGCATCACCGGGACAGGGGGTTTTGGCGGGGAGCTGTTTTTT.

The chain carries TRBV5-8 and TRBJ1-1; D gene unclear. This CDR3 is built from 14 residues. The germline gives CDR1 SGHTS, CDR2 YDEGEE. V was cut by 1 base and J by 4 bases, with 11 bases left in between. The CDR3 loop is CASSLLRAVTEAFF. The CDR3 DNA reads TGTGCCAGCAGCTTGCTCCGGGCGGTCACTGAAGCTTTCTTT.

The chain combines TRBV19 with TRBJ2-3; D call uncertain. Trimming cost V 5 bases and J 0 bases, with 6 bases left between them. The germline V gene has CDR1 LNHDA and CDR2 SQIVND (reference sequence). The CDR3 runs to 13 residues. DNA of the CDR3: TGTGCCAGTAGTGACACTAGCACAGATACGCAGTATTTT. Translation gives CASSDTSTDTQYF.

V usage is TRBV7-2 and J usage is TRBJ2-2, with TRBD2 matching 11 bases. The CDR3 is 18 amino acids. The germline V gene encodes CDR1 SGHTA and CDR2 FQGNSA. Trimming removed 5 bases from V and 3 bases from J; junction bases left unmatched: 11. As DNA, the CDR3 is TGTGCCAGCAGCATCCGACTAGCGGGACTGGTTGACACCGGGGAGCTGTTTTTT. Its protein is CASSIRLAGLVDTGELFF.

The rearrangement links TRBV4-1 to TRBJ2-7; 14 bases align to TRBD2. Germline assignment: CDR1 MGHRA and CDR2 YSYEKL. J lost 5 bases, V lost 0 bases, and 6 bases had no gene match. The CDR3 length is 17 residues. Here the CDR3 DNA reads TGCGCCAGCAGCCAAGAAGGGGGGACTAGCGGGGGACACGAGCAGTACTTC. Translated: CASSQEGGTSGGHEQYF.

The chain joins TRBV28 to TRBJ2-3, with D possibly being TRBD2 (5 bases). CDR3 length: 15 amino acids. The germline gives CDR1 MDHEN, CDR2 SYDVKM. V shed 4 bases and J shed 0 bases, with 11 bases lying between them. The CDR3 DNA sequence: TGTGCCAGCAGTTCGTCTAGCTCTAGCACAGATACGCAGTATTTT. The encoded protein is CASSSSSSSTDTQYF.